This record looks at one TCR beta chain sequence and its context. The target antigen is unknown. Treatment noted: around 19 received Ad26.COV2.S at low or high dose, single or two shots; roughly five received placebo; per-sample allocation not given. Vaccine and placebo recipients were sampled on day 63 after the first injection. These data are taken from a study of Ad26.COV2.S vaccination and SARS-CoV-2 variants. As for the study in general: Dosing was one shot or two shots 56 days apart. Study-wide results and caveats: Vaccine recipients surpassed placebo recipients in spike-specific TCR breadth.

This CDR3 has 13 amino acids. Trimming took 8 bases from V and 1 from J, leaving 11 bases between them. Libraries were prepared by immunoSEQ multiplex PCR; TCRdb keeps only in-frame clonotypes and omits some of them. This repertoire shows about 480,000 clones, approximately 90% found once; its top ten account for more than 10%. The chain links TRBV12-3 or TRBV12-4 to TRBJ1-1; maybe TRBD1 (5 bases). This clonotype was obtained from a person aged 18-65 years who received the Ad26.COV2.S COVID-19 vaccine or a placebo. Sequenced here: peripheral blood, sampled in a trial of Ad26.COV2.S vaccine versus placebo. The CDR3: CASGAGRNTEAFF. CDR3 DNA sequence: TGTGCCAGCGGGGCGGGGCGGAACACTGAAGCTTTCTTT.